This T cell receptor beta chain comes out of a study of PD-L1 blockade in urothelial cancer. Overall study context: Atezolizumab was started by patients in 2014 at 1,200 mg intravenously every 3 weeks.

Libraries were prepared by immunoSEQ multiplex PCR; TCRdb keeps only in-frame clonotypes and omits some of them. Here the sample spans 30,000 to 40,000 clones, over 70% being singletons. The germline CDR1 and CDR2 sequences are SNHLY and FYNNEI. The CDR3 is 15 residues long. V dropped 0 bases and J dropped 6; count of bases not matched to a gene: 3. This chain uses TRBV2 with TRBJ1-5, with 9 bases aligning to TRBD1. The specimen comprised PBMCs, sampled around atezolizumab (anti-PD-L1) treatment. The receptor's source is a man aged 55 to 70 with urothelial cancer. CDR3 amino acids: CASSEAGQGIQPQHF. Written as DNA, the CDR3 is TGTGCCAGCAGTGAAGCGGGACAGGGTATTCAGCCCCAGCATTTT.